This TCR beta chain was recovered during a study of shared clonotypes between healthy human individuals. Notes on the study in general: Memory subsets had estimated richness that was generally smaller than that of naive subsets.

The authors ran the assay at deep level. Profiled with immunoSEQ multiplex PCR; TCRdb holds only in-frame clones, not every one. This sample has more than 1.2 million clones, with 98% to 99% found just once. Regarding this clone: The antigen is undetermined.

This CDR3 comprises 13 residues. Germline V gives CDR1 SGHVS, CDR2 FQNEAQ. Unmatched junction bases numbered 7, after V lost 8 bases and J lost 6 bases. V is TRBV7-8 and J is TRBJ2-7, with 10 bases lining up with TRBD1. The sequence was obtained from a man aged 25 to 40 in good health. The source material was naive CD4+ T cells sorted from blood. As to subset: CD45RA+ positively selected. This CDR3 reads CASLGQGEAEQYF. DNA of the CDR3: TGTGCCAGCCTCGGACAGGGGGAGGCCGAGCAGTACTTC.